These 32 T cell receptor beta chains share one sample of origin, sequenced in a study of sequential checkpoint blockade in melanoma. Treatment given: randomized to nivolumab then ipilimumab (arm A) or the reverse (arm B). The protocol was immunoSEQ multiplex PCR, while the TCRdb copy is restricted to in-frame clones and leaves out a portion. Among about 11,000 clones listed, about 26% were seen once. The source material was tumor tissue (inferred from file names), sampled from a patient given nivolumab and ipilimumab in sequence. Receptors originate from a human donor with melanoma.

This clone was picked up a small number of times. The chain uses TRBV9 and TRBJ1-1; the D gene is possibly TRBD1 (5 bases). The CDR3 is 13 amino acids. CDR1 SGDLS and CDR2 YYNGEE come from the germline V gene. V dropped 5 bases and J dropped 1 base, with 9 bases sitting between them. CDR3 DNA: TGTGCCAGCAGTAATCAGGGGAACACTGAAGCTTTCTTT. Amino acids: CASSNQGNTEAFF.

This clone showed up just a few times. The chain recombines TRBV28 with TRBJ2-4; D is ambiguous. The CDR3 consists of 14 residues. Germline assignment: CDR1 MDHEN and CDR2 SYDVKM. V gave up 5 bases and J gave up 6 bases, with 14 bases separating them. The DNA of the CDR3 is TGTGCCAGCAGTAGCCTCGACCGCGCAAACATTCAGTACTTC. This encodes CASSSLDRANIQYF. Variable domain in full (rest from reference TRBV28 and TRBJ2-4): DVKVTQSSRYLVKRTGEKVFLECVQDMDHENMFWYRQDPGLGLRLIYFSYDVKMKEKGDIPEGYSVSREKKERFSLILESASTNQTSMYLCASSSLDRANIQYFGAGTRLSVL.

V usage is TRBV18 and J usage is TRBJ2-7; no definite D call. The CDR3 runs to 16 residues. CDR1 is KGHSH, CDR2 LQKENI, per germline. Deletions cut 1 base from V and 7 bases from J, with 20 bases between. This chain's CDR3 is CASSPLLQPTLGEQYF. DNA for the CDR3: TGTGCCAGCTCACCACTTTTGCAGCCTACCCTTGGGGAGCAGTACTTC.

The V call is TRBV7-2, the J call TRBJ1-2; D not resolved. The germline gives CDR1 SGHTA, CDR2 FQGNSA. The CDR3 loop spans 13 amino acids. The V gene lost 0 bases and the J gene lost 7 bases, with 9 bases spanning the gap. The CDR3 DNA follows: TGTGCCAGCAGCTTAGCCCAGAGTACTGGCTACACCTTC. Amino acid sequence: CASSLAQSTGYTF.

The chain recombines TRBV19 with TRBJ1-2, with 9 bases identical to TRBD1. Germline V gene sequence: CDR1 LNHDA, CDR2 SQIVND (reference sequence). The CDR3 has 13 residues. V was clipped by 6 bases and J by 9 bases; unmatched bases: 8. CDR3 sequence: CASRIPGQGSYTF. CDR3 coding DNA: TGTGCCAGTAGGATACCGGGACAGGGAAGCTACACCTTC.

V gene TRBV5-1 combines with J gene TRBJ2-5; D gene ambiguous. Trimming stripped 5 bases from V and 0 bases from J, with 11 bases between. Per germline, CDR1 SGHRS and CDR2 YFSETQ. The CDR3 contains 14 residues. DNA of the CDR3: TGCGCCAGCAGGACCGGACGTGACCAAGAGACCCAGTACTTC. This encodes CASRTGRDQETQYF.

The rearrangement links TRBV7-6 to TRBJ2-5, with D possibly matching TRBD2 (6 bases). Looked up from germline, CDR1 is SGHVS and CDR2 is FNYEAQ. The CDR3 covers 14 residues. V lost 5 bases to trimming and J lost 2 bases, with 12 bases between them. DNA of the CDR3: TGTGCCAGCAGCCGACTAGATACGCAAGAGACCCAGTACTTC. This sequence encodes CASSRLDTQETQYF.

This chain links TRBV6-8 with TRBJ2-1, with unresolved D. Germline-derived CDR1 and CDR2 are MNHGY and SAAAGT. V was shortened by 7 bases and J by 8 bases, with 18 bases between the two germline ends. The CDR3 loop spans 14 amino acids. CDR3 region: CASKTGPATDEQFF. CDR3 in DNA: TGTGCCAGCAAGACCGGGCCGGCGACGGATGAGCAGTTCTTC.

J is TRBJ1-2 and V is TRBV19, with D tentatively TRBD1 (6 bases). This CDR3 has 14 residues. CDR1 and CDR2 from the germline V gene are LNHDA and SQIVND (reference sequence). The germline V and J ends were trimmed by 5 bases and 2 bases, with 12 bases remaining between them. The CDR3 bases are TGTGCCAGTAGTCCCCTCGGACAGAACTATGGCTACACCTTC. It translates to CASSPLGQNYGYTF. Full variable domain (missing parts from reference TRBV19 and TRBJ1-2): DGGITQSPKYLFRKEGQNVTLSCEQNLNHDAMYWYRQDPGQGLRLIYYSQIVNDFQKGDIAEGYSVSREKKESFPLTVTSAQKNPTAFYLCASSPLGQNYGYTFGSGTRLTVV.

The chain couples TRBV28 to TRBJ2-7; no clear D gene. The V end lost 6 bases, the J end lost 2 bases, and 14 bases lay between the germline ends. The CDR3 covers 14 residues. CDR1 is MDHEN, CDR2 SYDVKM, per germline. This chain's CDR3 is CASSTFRWPYEQYF. CDR3 nucleotide sequence: TGTGCCAGCAGCACTTTTCGTTGGCCCTACGAGCAGTACTTC.

This clone was seen a handful of times. This chain uses TRBV30 with TRBJ2-3, with 10 bases matching TRBD1. Trimming took 3 bases from V and 6 from J; bases not matched to a gene: 6. The germline CDR1 and CDR2 sequences are GTSNPN and SVGIG (reference sequence). The CDR3 has 14 amino acids. CDR3 sequence reads: CAWSPGQGRDTQYF. The CDR3 bases are TGTGCCTGGAGCCCGGGACAGGGGCGGGATACGCAGTATTTT.

The chain employs TRBV12-1 and TRBJ1-6. TRBV12-1 is deemed a pseudogene. The CDR3 sequence is 16 residues long. The chain's CDR3 is CASSQGHPGENSPLHF. The CDR3 DNA follows: TGTGCCAGCAGCCAAGGACATCCGGGGGAAAATTCACCCCTCCACTTT.

The chain uses TRBV11-3 and TRBJ1-4, with 12 bases aligning to TRBD1. Trimming cost V 3 bases and J 2 bases; bases outside gene matches: 7. From germline, CDR1 is SGHNT and CDR2 YENEEA. The CDR3 is made up of 18 amino acids. This chain's CDR3 is CASSLHRDRGRTNEKLFF. The CDR3 DNA reads as TGTGCCAGCAGCTTGCACAGGGACAGGGGGCGGACTAATGAAAAACTGTTTTTT.

This clone was seen a handful of times. This chain uses TRBV6-8 with TRBJ1-1; TRBD1 aligns across 7 bases. This CDR3 contains 13 residues. Per the germline V gene, CDR1 is MNHGY and CDR2 is SAAAGT. Germline trimming cut 5 bases from V and 2 bases from J; bases unmatched to any gene: 2. CDR3 DNA: TGTGCCAGCAGTCGGGACAGAAACACTGAAGCTTTCTTT. It translates to CASSRDRNTEAFF.

The rearrangement links TRBV18 to TRBJ1-1; D remains unclear. The germline gives CDR1 KGHSH, CDR2 LQKENI. Trimming cost V 2 bases and J 0 bases, with 13 bases left between them. The CDR3 totals 16 residues. CDR3 sequence (DNA): TGTGCCAGCTCACCAACTTTTTCGGATTTGAACACTGAAGCTTTCTTT. As protein: CASSPTFSDLNTEAFF.

In DNA form, the CDR3 reads TGTGCCAGCAGCCAGGTTCGAGGAGTCAATCAGCCCCAGCATTTT. This sequence encodes CASSQVRGVNQPQHF. The chain carries TRBV11-3 and TRBJ1-5, with unresolved D. The CDR3 runs 15 residues. Germline V gives CDR1 SGHNT, CDR2 YENEEA. V shed 5 bases and J shed 3 bases, with 14 bases lying between them.

The chain has TRBV19 and TRBJ1-2; D gene uncertain. This CDR3 is 14 amino acids long. CDR1 is LNHDA and CDR2 is SQIVND in the germline V gene (reference sequence). The V and J ends lost 1 base and 2 bases respectively, with 8 bases between them. The CDR3 here is CASSIARPNYGYTF. The CDR3 bases are TGTGCCAGTAGTATAGCCAGGCCCAACTATGGCTACACCTTC.

This chain's CDR3 is CASSPGTSGVYEQYF. The CDR3 bases are TGCGCCAGCAGCCCTGGGACTAGCGGGGTCTACGAGCAGTACTTC. V usage is TRBV1 and J usage is TRBJ2-7; the table's D call, TRBD2, was not checked against the DNA. TRBV1 is a pseudogene segment. The CDR3 length is 15 residues.

The V and J genes are TRBV14 and TRBJ2-7; D is unresolved. The V and J ends lost 0 bases and 5 bases respectively, with 5 bases between them. CDR1 and CDR2 (germline): SGHDN, FVKESK. The CDR3 contains 12 residues. The chain's CDR3 is CASSQDLDEQYF. The CDR3 DNA sequence: TGTGCCAGCAGCCAAGATCTGGACGAGCAGTACTTC.

The chain couples TRBV18 to TRBJ1-2; tentatively, D is TRBD1 (5 bases). Germline CDR1 is KGHSH and CDR2 is LQKENI. The CDR3 extends over 14 amino acids. V was clipped by 9 bases and J by 6 bases, with 20 bases between them. The CDR3 loop is CASYQQGAIDGYTF. CDR3 DNA sequence: TGTGCCAGTTACCAACAAGGGGCAATTGATGGCTACACCTTC. Variable domain in full (rest from reference TRBV18 and TRBJ1-2): NAGVMQNPRHLVRRRGQEARLRCSPMKGHSHVYWYRQLPEEGLKFMVYLQKENIIDESGMPKERFSAEFPKEGPSILRIQQVVRGDSAAYFCASYQQGAIDGYTFGSGTRLTVV.

A few counts support this clone. This chain connects TRBV11-3 to TRBJ2-5; D gene unclear. This CDR3 comprises 14 residues. The V gene lost 3 bases and the J gene lost 2 bases, with 10 bases spanning the gap. Germline-derived CDR1 and CDR2 are SGHNT and YENEEA. DNA for the CDR3: TGTGCCAGCAGCTTGGTGATAGGGCAAGAGACCCAGTACTTC. Translated, it gives CASSLVIGQETQYF.

In this sample, this clone turned up a few times. The chain has TRBV7-6 and TRBJ2-5; 15 nucleotides match TRBD2. CDR1 SGHVS and CDR2 FNYEAQ come from the germline V gene. The CDR3 is 18 residues long. V gave up 5 bases and J gave up 2 bases; unmatched junction bases: 9. The CDR3 loop is CASSQGGLAGGLQETQYF. DNA of the CDR3: TGTGCCAGCAGCCAAGGGGGACTAGCGGGGGGATTACAAGAGACCCAGTACTTC.

The chain has TRBV6-8 and TRBJ2-7; TRBD2 agrees at 10 bases. J lost 1 base, V lost 2 bases, and 11 bases had no gene match. The CDR3 is 18 amino acids. Germline CDR1 reads MNHGY; CDR2 reads SAAAGT. The CDR3 DNA reads TGTGCCAGCAGTTACCACTTCCCCGGGACTAGCGAATCCTACGAGCAGTACTTC. Translated: CASSYHFPGTSESYEQYF.

V is TRBV9 and J is TRBJ2-7; no definite D call. The CDR3 has 13 residues. The germline V and J ends were trimmed by 1 base and 3 bases, with 8 bases remaining between them. The germline V gene has CDR1 SGDLS and CDR2 YYNGEE. The CDR3 region is CASSVSEFYEQYF. The DNA for the CDR3 is TGTGCCAGCAGCGTATCGGAGTTCTACGAGCAGTACTTC. The full variable domain, with the rest looked up from reference TRBV9 and TRBJ2-7, is DSGVTQTPKHLITATGQRVTLRCSPRSGDLSVYWYQQSLDQGLQFLIQYYNGEERAKGNILERFSAQQFPDLHSELNLSSLELGDSALYFCASSVSEFYEQYFGPGTRLTVT.

This clone has a handful of counts. The chain couples TRBV11-3 to TRBJ2-1; D possibly corresponds to TRBD2 (6 bases). The ends were cut back, 1 base at V and 5 bases at J, with 9 bases in the middle. The V gene's germline CDR1 is SGHNT and CDR2 YENEEA. The CDR3 spans 14 residues. DNA of the CDR3: TGTGCCAGCAGCTTAGGACTAGGGAACAATGAGCAGTTCTTC. Amino acids: CASSLGLGNNEQFF.

The chain recombines TRBV5-1 with TRBJ1-2; possibly TRBD1 for D (5 bases). CDR1 is SGHRS, CDR2 YFSETQ, per germline. The CDR3 is made up of 15 amino acids. V was clipped by 0 bases and J by 3 bases, with 12 bases between them. CDR3 nucleotide sequence: TGCGCCAGCAGCTTGGGCAGGGCCGGTGACTATGGCTACACCTTC. As protein: CASSLGRAGDYGYTF.

The chain links TRBV11-3 to TRBJ2-5; D could derive from TRBD1 or TRBD2 (5 bases each). The germline V and J ends were trimmed by 5 bases and 7 bases, with 20 bases remaining between them. The CDR3 has 15 amino acids. The V gene's germline CDR1 is SGHNT and CDR2 YENEEA. The CDR3 here is CASSPGTTSSGTQYF. The CDR3 DNA reads TGTGCCAGCAGCCCCGGGACCACTTCCTCGGGGACCCAGTACTTC.

This clone was picked up a small number of times. The rearrangement links TRBV2 to TRBJ1-4; D is unclear. Per germline, CDR1 SNHLY and CDR2 FYNNEI. The CDR3 loop spans 15 amino acids. The V end was cut by 1 base, the J end by 8 bases, with 14 bases between. CDR3 sequence reads: CASSEDAAFGEKLFF. The CDR3 DNA is TGTGCCAGCAGTGAAGATGCGGCTTTCGGGGAAAAACTGTTTTTT.

The V gene is TRBV5-1, the J gene TRBJ2-7; D may correspond to TRBD1 or TRBD2 (5 bases each). With 3 bases removed from V and 1 base from J, the gap between germline ends came to 11 bases. This CDR3 contains 14 residues. Germline assignment: CDR1 SGHRS and CDR2 YFSETQ. The CDR3 sequence is CASSSGTASYEQYF. CDR3 in DNA: TGCGCCAGCAGCTCCGGGACGGCTTCCTACGAGCAGTACTTC.

This clone was counted only a few times. J is TRBJ1-1 and V is TRBV9; 8 nucleotides agree with TRBD1. The ends lost 0 bases at V and 6 bases at J; junction bases unmatched: 7. The germline V gene encodes CDR1 SGDLS and CDR2 YYNGEE. This CDR3 has 15 amino acids. This chain's CDR3 is CASSVAQGAPAEAFF. The CDR3 DNA sequence: TGTGCCAGCAGCGTAGCCCAGGGGGCGCCAGCTGAAGCTTTCTTT.

This clone was observed a few times. The V and J genes are TRBV6-8 and TRBJ2-3, with 7 bases aligning to TRBD2. The CDR3 length is 14 residues. The trim removed 5 bases at V and 2 bases at J, leaving 4 bases unmatched. Germline CDR1 is MNHGY and CDR2 is SAAAGT. This chain's CDR3 is CASSKGTNTDTQYF. CDR3 sequence (DNA): TGTGCCAGCAGTAAAGGGACTAACACAGATACGCAGTATTTT.

This clone was seen more than once but under ten times. The chain is built from TRBV6-1 and TRBJ2-7; 8 bases align to TRBD1. The trim removed 0 bases at V and 3 bases at J, leaving 7 bases unmatched. The CDR3 consists of 16 residues. Germline values: CDR1 MNHNS, CDR2 SASEGT. CDR3 sequence (DNA): TGTGCCAGCAGTGAAGCGGGGGCAGGGGGCCACTACGAGCAGTACTTC. Protein: CASSEAGAGGHYEQYF.